The TCR beta chain described here comes from a study of OX40 agonist ivuxolimab in advanced cancers. Overall study results and limits: At 0.1 to 3.0 mg/kg, CD4+ and CD8+ blood T cells expanded clonally by week 6. The antigens recognized by the expanded peripheral T cells, that is their antigen specificity, were not determined. There were, on average, more expanded clones in CD8+ T cells than in CD4+.

Turning to this clone: What it recognizes is unknown.

Assay used: immunoSEQ multiplex PCR; TCRdb lists only in-frame clones, some missing. The data contain approximately 58,000 clones, roughly 90% of them singletons. Germline CDR1 reads ENHRY; CDR2 reads SYGVKD. V was pared by 0 bases and J by 0 bases, with 6 bases between. The CDR3 loop spans 15 amino acids. The genes are TRBV10-3 and TRBJ1-3; D unresolved. The receptor comes from an adult with an advanced solid tumor such as melanoma, head and neck, liver or kidney cancer. The specimen comprised CD4+ or CD8+ T cells sorted from blood, sampled in a trial of the OX40 agonist ivuxolimab. CDR3 amino acids: CAISESLGSGNTIYF. In nucleotides, the CDR3 is TGTGCCATCAGTGAGTCGCTGGGCTCTGGAAACACCATATATTTT.